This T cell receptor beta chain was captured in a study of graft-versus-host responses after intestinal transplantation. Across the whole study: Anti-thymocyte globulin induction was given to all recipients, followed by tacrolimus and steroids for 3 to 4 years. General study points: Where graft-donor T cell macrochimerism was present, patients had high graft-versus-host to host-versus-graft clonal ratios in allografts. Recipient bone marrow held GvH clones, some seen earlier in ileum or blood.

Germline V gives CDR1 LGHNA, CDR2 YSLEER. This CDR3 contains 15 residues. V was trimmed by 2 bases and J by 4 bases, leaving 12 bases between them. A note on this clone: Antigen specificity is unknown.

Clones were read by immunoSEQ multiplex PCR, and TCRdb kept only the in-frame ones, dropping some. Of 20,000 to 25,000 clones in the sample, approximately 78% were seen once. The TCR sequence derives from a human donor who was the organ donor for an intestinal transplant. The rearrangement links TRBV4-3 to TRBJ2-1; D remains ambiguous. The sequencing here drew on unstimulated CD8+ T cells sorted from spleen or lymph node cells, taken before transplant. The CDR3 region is CASSQLPGPYNEQFF. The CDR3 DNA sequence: TGCGCCAGCAGCCAACTTCCTGGGCCTTACAATGAGCAGTTCTTC.